In this sample, the clone carrying this T cell receptor beta chain turned up a few times. This entry comes from a study of T cells in Graves' hyperthyroidism and ophthalmopathy. A lack of ophthalmopathy progression within 18 months defined stable Graves' hyperthyroidism. The germline V gene has CDR1 MNHEY and CDR2 SMNVEV (reference sequence). CDR3 length: 14 amino acids. V dropped 6 bases and J dropped 9; count of bases not matched to a gene: 8. RNA transcripts served as the template for amplifying TCR beta CDR3 regions. The HTBI primer set drove a first-round RT-PCR of the TCR CDR3. Each CDR3 protein gets one entry after TCRdb re-called the multiplex PCR reads with MiXCR. The table records approximately 590,000 distinct CDR3 sequences, approximately 14% of them present only once.

The rearrangement links TRBV27 to TRBJ1-6; TRBD1 matches at 7 bases. Sequenced input: blood. This TCR was sampled from a woman aged 25-40 years with Graves' hyperthyroidism. CDR3 nucleotides: TGTGCCAGCAGCCCGGGACAGAACCTTTCACCCCTCCACTTT. This sequence encodes CASSPGQNLSPLHF.